This T cell receptor beta chain was retrieved from a study of T-cell reconstitution after alpha-beta-depleted transplantation in children. The ends lost 2 bases at V and 4 bases at J; junction bases unmatched: 4. Germline V gene sequence: CDR1 KGHSH, CDR2 LQKENI. CDR3 size: 14 residues. Study results and caveats: One year after transplant, T-cell counts and diversity came mostly from newly produced T cells. As was reported, about two months after transplant, alpha-beta T cells came from several hundred expanded graft clones. There were some patients whose high TCRbeta diversity at day 60 came from surviving recipient T cells and thymic progenitors.

As it was prepared, the TCRbeta library received unique molecular identifiers. Each CDR3 protein gets one entry after TCRdb re-called the PCR reads with MiXCR. The profile covers about 240,000 distinct CDR3 sequences, with roughly 24% appearing a single time and 2.6% taken by the ten largest. This clonotype showed up many times. Its specificity is unknown. Sequenced material: PBMCs, taken before TCRalphabeta/CD19-depleted stem cell transplant. The chain carries TRBV18 and TRBJ2-5; 7 nucleotides agree with TRBD1. The receptor was isolated from a girl aged 2-9 years with Fanconi anemia, due to receive a stem cell transplant. CDR3 DNA sequence: TGTGCCAGCTCACCAAGGGGGCCGGGAGAGACCCAGTACTTC. Protein product: CASSPRGPGETQYF.